The clone carrying this T cell receptor (beta chain) was observed a few times. TCRdb's copy holds only in-frame clones and misses some; the assay was immunoSEQ multiplex PCR. The sample lists over 130,000 clones; roughly 80% were seen once. Germline lookup yields CDR1 LNHDA and CDR2 SQIVND (reference sequence). Losses at the gene ends were 0 bases for V and 2 bases for J; bases not matched to a gene: 1. The CDR3 spans 16 residues. The data were obtained in a study of blood T cell repertoires in COVID-19. The material sequenced was peripheral blood. The TCR originated in a woman aged 45-60 years with active or convalescent COVID-19. The chain couples TRBV19 to TRBJ2-5, with TRBD2 identical over 12 bases. The CDR3 reads CASSIDGTSGQETQYF. As DNA, the CDR3 is TGTGCCAGTAGTATAGATGGGACTAGCGGGCAAGAGACCCAGTACTTC. Drawing the rest from reference TRBV19 and TRBJ2-5, the complete variable domain is DGGITQSPKYLFRKEGQNVTLSCEQNLNHDAMYWYRQDPGQGLRLIYYSQIVNDFQKGDIAEGYSVSREKKESFPLTVTSAQKNPTAFYLCASSIDGTSGQETQYFGPGTRLLVL.